One and the same sample provided the 21 T cell receptor beta chains below, sequenced in a study of OX40 agonist ivuxolimab in advanced cancers. Generated by immunoSEQ multiplex PCR, the TCRdb table keeps only in-frame clones and is missing some. The sample yields 15,000 to 20,000 clones, around 71% seen once. The sample was CD4+ or CD8+ T cells sorted from blood, taken in a trial of the OX40 agonist ivuxolimab. The receptors come from an adult with an advanced solid tumor such as melanoma, head and neck, liver or kidney cancer.

The gene calls are TRBV11-2 and TRBJ2-2; 7 bases are shared with TRBD1. The ends lost 4 bases at V and 0 bases at J; junction bases unmatched: 2. CDR3 length: 15 residues. Germline V CDR1 and CDR2: SGHAT, FQNNGV. The CDR3 reads CASSSQGTNTGELFF. DNA of the CDR3: TGTGCCAGCAGCTCACAGGGGACGAACACCGGGGAGCTGTTTTTT.

V is TRBV6-5 and J is TRBJ2-3; 10 bases fit TRBD1. J was trimmed by 2 bases and V by 8 bases; bases with no gene match: 7. The CDR3 extends over 15 amino acids. Germline V CDR1 and CDR2: MNHEY, SVGAGI. The CDR3 spells CASSLDRGFTDTQYF. CDR3 DNA sequence: TGTGCCAGCTCCCTGGACAGGGGGTTCACAGATACGCAGTATTTT.

The chain recombines TRBV4-2 with TRBJ2-1; TRBD2 matches at 10 bases. CDR1 is LGHNA, CDR2 YNFKEQ, per germline. V was pared by 1 base and J by 5 bases, with 5 bases of the junction left unmatched. This CDR3 comprises 16 residues. CDR3 nucleotide sequence: TGTGCCAGCAGCCAAGTGACTAGCGGGCCTAACAATGAGCAGTTCTTC. Residues: CASSQVTSGPNNEQFF.

The CDR3 loop reads CASTPSGASYNEQFF. The CDR3 bases are TGTGCCAGTACCCCCAGCGGGGCTTCCTACAATGAGCAGTTCTTC. The chain links TRBV19 to TRBJ2-1; 7 bases are a match to TRBD2. Germline loops: CDR1 LNHDA, CDR2 SQIVND (reference sequence). Trimming at V came to 7 bases and at J to 1 base, leaving 7 bases not matched to a gene. This CDR3 comprises 15 residues.

This clone was recorded a few times. J is TRBJ2-7 and V is TRBV4-1; no clear D gene. Germline lookup yields CDR1 MGHRA and CDR2 YSYEKL. Trimming stripped 0 bases from V and 4 bases from J, with 10 bases between. The CDR3 covers 14 residues. The CDR3: CASSQDYREYEQYF. The CDR3, as DNA: TGCGCCAGCAGCCAAGATTATAGAGAATACGAGCAGTACTTC.

The chain carries TRBV27 and TRBJ2-3, with D possibly matching TRBD2 (6 bases). The CDR3 spans 16 residues. Germline V CDR1 and CDR2: MNHEY, SMNVEV (reference sequence). Trimming took off 2 bases at V and 4 bases at J, with 16 bases between the two ends. In DNA, the CDR3 is TGTGCCAGCAGTTTAGGGCCGGGACTCCTGGCAGATACGCAGTATTTT. Residues: CASSLGPGLLADTQYF.

V usage is TRBV11-2 and J usage is TRBJ2-1, with a possible D match to TRBD1 (6 bases). Germline CDR1 reads SGHAT; CDR2 reads FQNNGV. The CDR3 has 15 residues. Trimming removed 4 bases from V and 7 bases from J, with 17 bases in between. The CDR3 loop is CASSSGHVLGNEQFF. CDR3 DNA: TGTGCCAGCAGCTCGGGACACGTACTTGGTAATGAGCAGTTCTTC.

This clone has only a few counts. The chain has TRBV27 and TRBJ2-1; tentatively, D is TRBD1 or TRBD2 (6 bases each). The V end lost 7 bases, the J end lost 0 bases, and 16 bases lay between the germline ends. The CDR3 sequence is 16 residues long. The germline gives CDR1 MNHEY, CDR2 SMNVEV (reference sequence). The CDR3 is CASTETGADSYNEQFF. CDR3 bases: TGTGCCAGCACGGAGACGGGGGCCGACTCCTACAATGAGCAGTTCTTC.

The gene calls are TRBV27 and TRBJ1-5; possible D gene TRBD1, 5 bases. Germline V gene lookup returns CDR1 MNHEY and CDR2 SMNVEV (reference sequence). Trimming took 8 bases from V and 9 from J, leaving 11 bases between them. The CDR3 runs 11 residues. The CDR3 is CASGTGWPQHF. The CDR3 region has the DNA TGTGCCAGCGGGACGGGCTGGCCCCAGCATTTT.

The V gene is TRBV27, the J gene TRBJ2-6; D not certain. Germline V gives CDR1 MNHEY, CDR2 SMNVEV (reference sequence). This CDR3 spans 12 amino acids. Between the trimmed V and J ends, which lost 10 bases and 0 bases, there was a span of 4 bases. CDR3 nucleotide sequence: TGTGCCACCCTCTCTGGGGCCAACGTCCTGACTTTC. Translated, it gives CATLSGANVLTF.

The rearrangement joins TRBV4-3 to TRBJ2-3, with a tentative D call TRBD1 (5 bases). This CDR3 is 12 amino acids long. Looked up from germline, CDR1 is LGHNA and CDR2 is YSLEER. V lost 0 bases and J lost 8, with 6 bases in between. The DNA of the CDR3 is TGCGCCAGCAGCCAAGAAGGGGCTACGCAGTATTTT. It encodes CASSQEGATQYF.

The chain joins TRBV5-1 to TRBJ2-7, with D possibly matching TRBD2 (6 bases). The CDR3 is made up of 16 amino acids. Trimming shortened V by 3 bases and J by 1 base, and 17 bases separated the two germline ends. The germline V gene encodes CDR1 SGHRS and CDR2 YFSETQ. CDR3 in DNA: TGCGCCAGCAGCTGGCAAGGGACTCTATTATCCTACGAGCAGTACTTC. It translates to CASSWQGTLLSYEQYF.

This rearrangement joins TRBV27 to TRBJ1-6; no clear D gene. Germline V gene lookup returns CDR1 MNHEY and CDR2 SMNVEV (reference sequence). The V and J ends lost 6 bases and 0 bases respectively, with 15 bases between them. The CDR3 has 17 residues. The CDR3 loop is CASRRTVLSSYNSPLHF. CDR3 bases: TGTGCCAGCAGGAGAACGGTTCTCAGCTCCTATAATTCACCCCTCCACTTT.

The V gene is TRBV11-2, the J gene TRBJ2-1; weak D call: TRBD2 (6 bases). The V end lost 6 bases, the J end lost 7 bases, and 13 bases lay between the germline ends. CDR1 and CDR2 (germline): SGHAT, FQNNGV. The CDR3 totals 13 residues. The CDR3 reads CASRLGGGNEQFF. CDR3 DNA sequence: TGTGCCAGCAGACTGGGGGGTGGGAATGAGCAGTTCTTC.

This clone rates as medium-sized (0.01 to 0.1%). The V gene is TRBV10-3, the J gene TRBJ2-7; D is uncertain. CDR1 and CDR2 (germline): ENHRY, SYGVKD. The CDR3 runs to 13 residues. V was trimmed by 6 bases and J by 5 bases, leaving 14 bases between them. In nucleotides, the CDR3 is TGTGCCATCAGCGAATCGACACGGGACGAGCAGTACTTC. This sequence encodes CAISESTRDEQYF.

The chain has TRBV9 and TRBJ1-2; D is uncertain. This CDR3 is 15 amino acids long. V lost 0 bases and J lost 4, with 13 bases in between. Looked up from germline, CDR1 is SGDLS and CDR2 is YYNGEE. The DNA of the CDR3 is TGTGCCAGCAGCGTAGGCGCTGCCTCAGGCTATGGCTACACCTTC. Translated: CASSVGAASGYGYTF. Filled out from reference TRBV9 and TRBJ1-2, the complete variable domain reads DSGVTQTPKHLITATGQRVTLRCSPRSGDLSVYWYQQSLDQGLQFLIQYYNGEERAKGNILERFSAQQFPDLHSELNLSSLELGDSALYFCASSVGAASGYGYTFGSGTRLTVV.

CDR3 loop: CASSLSPTGSYNEQFF. The CDR3 region has the DNA TGCGCCAGCAGCTTGTCCCCTACTGGTTCCTACAATGAGCAGTTCTTC. This chain uses TRBV5-1 with TRBJ2-1; unclear D gene. This CDR3 contains 16 residues. The V gene's germline CDR1 is SGHRS and CDR2 YFSETQ. V was clipped by 1 base and J by 1 base, with 12 bases between them.

There are a few counts of this clone. This chain uses TRBV28 with TRBJ2-7; 8 nucleotides line up with TRBD2. Germline CDR1 and CDR2: MDHEN and SYDVKM. This CDR3 region has 13 residues. Losses at the gene ends were 5 bases for V and 4 bases for J; bases not matched to a gene: 4. CDR3 in amino acids: CASSSGSLYEQYF. CDR3 coding DNA: TGTGCCAGCAGTAGCGGGAGTTTGTACGAGCAGTACTTC.

This chain connects TRBV10-1 to TRBJ1-2; 8 positions match TRBD1. CDR1 and CDR2 (germline): WNHNN, SYGVQD (reference sequence). V lost 5 bases to trimming and J lost 3 bases; unmatched junction nucleotides: 11. The CDR3 contains 16 residues. The CDR3 nucleotides read TGCGCCAGCAGTTCGGGACAGGTTCCTGAGTACTATGGCTACACCTTC. Translated, it gives CASSSGQVPEYYGYTF.

This chain connects TRBV11-1 to TRBJ1-1; D might be TRBD1 (6 bases). This CDR3 is 15 amino acids long. The V gene lost 3 bases and the J gene lost 3 bases, with 14 bases spanning the gap. Germline V gene data show CDR1 as SGHAT and CDR2 as FQDESV (reference sequence). In DNA form, the CDR3 reads TGTGCCAGCAGCTTCCACGGGGGGGCAGACACTGAAGCTTTCTTT. This sequence encodes CASSFHGGADTEAFF.

The chain links TRBV6-5 to TRBJ2-1; the D gene is possibly TRBD1 (5 bases). Trimming cost V 2 bases and J 3 bases, with 8 bases left between them. The CDR3 totals 14 residues. CDR1 is MNHEY, CDR2 SVGAGI, per germline. The CDR3 reads CASSYRDSYNEQFF. The CDR3 coding sequence is TGTGCCAGCAGTTACCGAGACAGCTACAATGAGCAGTTCTTC.